These 29 T cell receptor beta chains were all obtained from the same sample, sequenced in a study of blood T cell repertoires in COVID-19. Profiled with immunoSEQ multiplex PCR; TCRdb holds only in-frame clones, not every one. The sample holds hundreds of thousands of clones, about 80% seen once. The sequenced material came from PBMCs or T cells enriched from blood (not recorded which). These receptors came from a man between 25 and 39 years old with acute COVID-19.

V is TRBV19 and J is TRBJ2-2; 7 bases fit TRBD1. This CDR3 is 16 amino acids long. V lost 6 bases and J lost 7; bases outside the gene matches: 14. Germline V gives CDR1 LNHDA, CDR2 SQIVND (reference sequence). CDR3 DNA: TGTGCCAGTAGACGCCTTACAGGGGCCAAAGACGGGGAGCTGTTTTTT. It translates to CASRRLTGAKDGELFF. Together with reference TRBV19 and TRBJ2-2, the CDR3 gives the full variable domain: DGGITQSPKYLFRKEGQNVTLSCEQNLNHDAMYWYRQDPGQGLRLIYYSQIVNDFQKGDIAEGYSVSREKKESFPLTVTSAQKNPTAFYLCASRRLTGAKDGELFFGEGSRLTVL.

The chain combines TRBV6-5 with TRBJ2-7, with 10 bases fitting TRBD2. CDR1 and CDR2 from the germline V gene are MNHEY and SVGAGI. The CDR3 consists of 14 residues. The CDR3 nucleotides read TGTGCCAACAGTCTAGCGGGAGACAAGTACGAGCAGTACGTC. This gives the protein CANSLAGDKYEQYV.

This chain links TRBV21-1 with TRBJ1-6. TRBV21-1 is a pseudogene segment. The CDR3 is 16 amino acids. CDR3 sequence (DNA): TGTGCCAGCAGCAATAGGGAGGGGGTTTATAATTCACCCCTCCACTTT. This translates into CASSNREGVYNSPLHF.

This clone was detected only a few times. This sequence joins TRBV3-1 (or the pseudogene TRBV3-2) and TRBJ2-2; D perhaps matches TRBD1 (6 bases). V was pared by 1 base and J by 0 bases, with 18 bases between. CDR1 is LGHDT, CDR2 YNNKEL, per germline (reference sequence). The CDR3 length is 19 residues. CDR3: CASSQVILGQTANTGELFF. CDR3 nucleotides: TGTGCCAGCAGCCAAGTAATCTTGGGACAAACCGCGAACACCGGGGAGCTGTTTTTT.

DNA for the CDR3: TGTGCCAGCAGCTTAGACACGGGGACAGATACGCAGTATTTT. It encodes CASSLDTGTDTQYF. V usage is TRBV7-8 and J usage is TRBJ2-3; tentative D call: TRBD2 (5 bases). Germline lookup yields CDR1 SGHVS and CDR2 FQNEAQ. CDR3 length: 14 amino acids. Trimming removed 1 base at V and 3 bases at J, with 8 bases between.

V usage is TRBV28 and J usage is TRBJ1-3; TRBD1 matches at 11 bases. The length of the CDR3 is 16 residues. In germline, CDR1 is MDHEN, CDR2 SYDVKM. J gave up 6 bases and V 6 bases, and 10 bases lay outside the gene matches. CDR3 in DNA: TGTGCCAGCAGCCTACACGGGACAGGGGGTGTAAACACCATATATTTT. Its protein is CASSLHGTGGVNTIYF.

On this clone itself: The CDR3 ends on some other residue instead of the conserved phenylalanine or tryptophan, so this is likely a read error. The DNA is omitted, as the CDR3 cannot be located on it reliably, and the CDR3 follows TCRdb's listing. This sequence joins TRBV21-1 and TRBJ1-1. TRBV21-1 is tagged as a pseudogene. The CDR3 region is 10 residues in length, termini included. The chain's CDR3 is CASSFFEATH.

This clone was detected once. The chain employs TRBV24-1 and TRBJ2-1, with unresolved D. Germline CDR1 reads KGHDR; CDR2 reads SFDVKD. There are 12 residues in the CDR3. Deletions cut 4 bases from V and 9 bases from J, with 9 bases between. CDR3 nucleotide sequence: TGTGCCACCAGTGACCCGGGTGGTGAGCAGTTCTTC. This sequence encodes CATSDPGGEQFF.

The V call is TRBV2, the J call TRBJ1-1; D gene uncertain. V lost 7 bases and J lost 1, with 10 bases in between. Germline V lookup: CDR1 SNHLY, CDR2 FYNNEI. The CDR3 consists of 13 residues. This chain's CDR3 is CASTGRENTEAFF. Written as DNA, the CDR3 is TGTGCCAGCACCGGGAGGGAGAACACTGAAGCTTTCTTT.

This chain uses TRBV12-3 or TRBV12-4 with TRBJ2-1, with 8 bases identical to TRBD1. V shed 6 bases and J 10 bases; nucleotides not matched to a gene: 5. This CDR3 region has 12 residues. The CDR3 protein is CASRTRQGEQFF. In nucleotides, the CDR3 is TGTGCCAGCAGGACGAGACAGGGGGAGCAGTTCTTC.

V usage is TRBV28 and J usage is TRBJ2-7; D is possibly TRBD1 (6 bases). Trimming shortened V by 7 bases and J by 6 bases, and 19 bases separated the two germline ends. There are 14 residues in the CDR3. CDR1 and CDR2 from the germline V gene are MDHEN and SYDVKM. Written as DNA, the CDR3 is TGTGCCAGCACCCAGCTCAGGGGCGTGGGCGAGCAGTACGTC. Encoded protein: CASTQLRGVGEQYV.

This chain links TRBV6-1 with TRBJ2-7; tentatively, D is TRBD2 (6 bases). In germline, CDR1 is MNHNS, CDR2 SASEGT. The CDR3 is 14 residues long. Between the trimmed V and J ends, which lost 2 bases and 2 bases, there was a span of 10 bases. The CDR3 DNA follows: TGTGCCAGCAGTGAATGGGCGGGAACCTACGAGCAGTACGTC. This encodes CASSEWAGTYEQYV.

This chain links TRBV7-9 with TRBJ1-2; 8 bases are shared with TRBD1. The V gene end was trimmed by 5 bases and the J gene end by 5 bases; junction bases not matched to a gene: 7. The CDR3 is 14 residues long. Germline V gives CDR1 SEHNR, CDR2 FQNEAQ (reference sequence). The CDR3 loop is CASSERQGFYGYTF. DNA for the CDR3: TGTGCCAGCAGCGAAAGACAGGGGTTTTATGGCTACACCTTC.

The CDR3 sequence: CASSPTGGVSNQPQHF. As DNA, the CDR3 is TGTGCCAGCAGCCCTACAGGGGGCGTAAGCAATCAGCCCCAGCATTTT. V is TRBV3-1 (or the pseudogene TRBV3-2) and J is TRBJ1-5, with TRBD1 identical over 9 bases. The CDR3 covers 16 residues. Germline trimming cut 4 bases from V and 1 base from J; bases unmatched to any gene: 5. CDR1 and CDR2 (germline): LGHDT, YNNKEL (reference sequence).

V and J are TRBV3-1 (or the pseudogene TRBV3-2) and TRBJ2-1; 10 bases map to TRBD2. V was clipped by 6 bases and J by 3 bases; unmatched bases: 5. The CDR3 is 15 amino acids. The V gene's germline CDR1 is LGHDT and CDR2 YNNKEL (reference sequence). The CDR3 region has the DNA TGTGCCAGCAGTCCGAGCGGGGGGGTCTACAATGAGCAGTTCTTC. Translation gives CASSPSGGVYNEQFF.

This clone appeared once. The chain joins TRBV24-1 to TRBJ2-1; 7 positions agree with TRBD2. Germline loops: CDR1 KGHDR, CDR2 SFDVKD. V trimming: 2 bases; J trimming: 9 bases; junction bases outside the gene matches: 15. This CDR3 comprises 17 residues. CDR3 sequence reads: CATSDSGSGPPLGEQFF. Here the CDR3 DNA reads TGTGCCACCAGTGATTCGGGTAGCGGGCCTCCCCTGGGTGAGCAGTTCTTC.

The gene calls are TRBV7-2 and TRBJ1-6; D not resolved. CDR1 and CDR2 from the germline V gene are SGHTA and FQGNSA. Trimming removed 1 base at V and 9 bases at J, with 16 bases between. CDR3 length: 16 residues. The CDR3 here is CASSLVPADTGSPLHF. The CDR3 DNA reads as TGTGCCAGCAGCTTAGTACCGGCAGACACCGGTTCACCCCTCCACTTT.

In its sample, this clone was seen once. The rearrangement uses TRBV13 and TRBJ1-1; unclear D gene. V lost 4 bases to trimming and J lost 1 base, with 4 bases between them. This CDR3 is built from 12 residues. From germline, CDR1 is PRHDT and CDR2 FYEKMQ (reference sequence). CDR3 DNA: TGTGCCAGCAGCTCCTCGAACACTGAAGCTTTCTTT. Translating gives CASSSSNTEAFF.

The rearrangement uses TRBV30 and TRBJ1-3; no clear D. V dropped 4 bases and J dropped 0 bases, with 4 bases sitting between them. This CDR3 is built from 12 residues. Germline assignment: CDR1 GTSNPN and CDR2 SVGIG (reference sequence). DNA of the CDR3: TGTGCCTGGAAGAGCTCTGGAAACACCATATATTTT. It yields the protein CAWKSSGNTIYF.

The CDR3 here is CASSWLAINTQYF. In nucleotides, the CDR3 is TGTGCCAGCAGTTGGCTAGCGATAAATACGCAGTATTTT. This chain uses TRBV28 with TRBJ2-3, with D possibly TRBD2 on 6 matching bases. The length of the CDR3 is 13 residues. CDR1 MDHEN and CDR2 SYDVKM come from the germline V gene. Trimming left V 4 bases short and J 7 bases short, with 12 bases between.

The V gene is TRBV19, the J gene TRBJ2-5, with a possible D match to TRBD1 (6 bases). The V gene's germline CDR1 is LNHDA and CDR2 SQIVND (reference sequence). The CDR3 spans 13 residues. V was trimmed by 4 bases and J by 3 bases, leaving 9 bases between them. CDR3 in amino acids: CASSKDREETQYF. The CDR3 nucleotides are TGTGCCAGTAGTAAGGACAGAGAAGAGACCCAGTACTTC.

The J gene is TRBJ2-2, the V gene TRBV14; 9 nucleotides line up with TRBD1. Unmatched junction bases numbered 10, after V lost 8 bases and J lost 6 bases. Per germline, CDR1 SGHDN and CDR2 FVKESK. This CDR3 region has 15 residues. The CDR3 region is CASDPGQGFPGELFF. The CDR3 nucleotides are TGTGCCAGCGATCCGGGACAGGGCTTCCCCGGGGAGCTGTTTTTT.

The CDR3 sequence is CSASQTPATEAFF. The CDR3 bases are TGCAGTGCTAGTCAAACACCCGCCACTGAAGCTTTCTTT. The V and J genes are TRBV20-1 and TRBJ1-1, with no clear D. V was shortened by 3 bases and J by 4 bases, with 12 bases between the two germline ends. In germline, CDR1 is DFQATT, CDR2 SNEGSKA (reference sequence). The length of the CDR3 is 13 residues.

Turning to this clone: Other DNA sequences in this specimen translate into the identical CDR3. The CDR3 coding sequence is TGTGCCAGCAGTCTCTCGGGGGTAGAGACCCAGTACTTC. Amino acids: CASSLSGVETQYF. The chain joins TRBV12-3 or TRBV12-4 to TRBJ2-5, with a weak D call TRBD2 (6 bases). This CDR3 is 13 amino acids long. The germline V and J ends were trimmed by 5 bases and 4 bases, with 11 bases remaining between them.

This clone was picked up many times. Other DNA sequences in this specimen translate into the identical CDR3. The rearrangement joins TRBV2 to TRBJ1-3; D unresolved. From germline, CDR1 is SNHLY and CDR2 FYNNEI. V lost 6 bases and J 0 bases, leaving 9 bases between the germline ends. This CDR3 contains 14 residues. CDR3 DNA: TGTGCCAGCAGGGTACAAAGCTCTGGAAACACCATATATTTT. As protein: CASRVQSSGNTIYF.

The rearrangement joins TRBV11-3 to TRBJ2-5; 12 nucleotides agree with TRBD2. Germline lookup yields CDR1 SGHNT and CDR2 YENEEA. The CDR3 is made up of 15 amino acids. Unmatched junction bases numbered 6, after V lost 4 bases and J lost 6 bases. The CDR3: CASSSRLAGDQTQYF. CDR3 DNA sequence: TGTGCCAGCAGCTCGCGACTAGCGGGAGACCAGACCCAGTACTTC. Using reference TRBV11-3 and TRBJ2-5 for the parts outside the CDR3, the full variable domain is EAGVVQSPRYKIIEKKQPVAFWCNPISGHNTLYWYLQNLGQGPELLIRYENEEAVDDSQLPKDRFSAERLKGVDSTLKIQPAELGDSAVYLCASSSRLAGDQTQYFGPGTRLLVL.

The chain is built from TRBV20-1 and TRBJ1-2; D perhaps matches TRBD1 (5 bases). CDR3 size: 11 residues. Trimming shortened V by 7 bases and J by 6 bases, and 12 bases separated the two germline ends. Germline CDR1 reads DFQATT; CDR2 reads SNEGSKA (reference sequence). CDR3 protein: CSVDSHNGYTF. CDR3 DNA: TGCAGTGTAGACAGTCACAATGGCTACACCTTC.

V gene TRBV5-1 combines with J gene TRBJ1-2, with 8 bases matching TRBD1. The CDR3 runs 15 residues. Germline-derived CDR1 and CDR2 are SGHRS and YFSETQ. V trimming: 4 bases; J trimming: 8 bases; junction bases outside the gene matches: 13. The CDR3: CASSPTPDRVWGYTF. The DNA for the CDR3 is TGCGCCAGCAGCCCGACGCCGGACAGGGTGTGGGGCTACACCTTC.

The chain combines TRBV11-2 with TRBJ1-5; no reliable D call. There are 14 residues in the CDR3. V lost 0 bases and J lost 0, with 3 bases in between. In germline, CDR1 is SGHAT, CDR2 FQNNGV. The DNA of the CDR3 is TGTGCCAGCAGCTTAGACAGTAGCAATCAGCCCCAGCATTTT. This sequence encodes CASSLDSSNQPQHF.